The rows below give T cell receptor beta chains drawn from one sample of a study of shared clonotypes between healthy human individuals. Generated by immunoSEQ multiplex PCR, the TCRdb table keeps only in-frame clones and is missing some. The data contain roughly 700,000 clones, about 90% of them singletons. The sequenced sample was memory CD8+ T cells from PBMCs. The receptors here all came from a man younger than 35 in good health. Some clones in this sample may be carry-over from other donors' samples. CDR3s include the opening cysteine and the closing phenylalanine or tryptophan. The D gene is left open where the match is weak. Expanded clones are given a class, and other clones once, few, many or no size at all.

TRBV4-3	once	TRBJ2-1	-	13	TGCGCCAGCAGCCAAGATCCCGACAATGAGCAGTTCTTC	CASSQDPDNEQFF
TRBV27	-	TRBJ2-2	TRBD2	18	TGTGCCAGCAGCTTATTGAGGACTAGCGGGAGTGTGGGCGGGGAGCTGTTTTTT	CASSLLRTSGSVGGELFF
TRBV11-1	-	TRBJ2-3	TRBD2	15	TGTGCCAGCAGCAGACTAGCGGGGATAAGAGATACGCAGTATTTT	CASSRLAGIRDTQYF
TRBV9	-	TRBJ2-7	-	12	TGTGCCAGCAGCGGCCCAAACTACGAGCAGTACTTC	CASSGPNYEQYF
TRBV15	-	TRBJ1-4	-	14	TGTGCCACCAGCAGATCGGCAGGGAGGGAAAAACTGTTTTTT	CATSRSAGREKLFF
TRBV5-4	-	TRBJ1-2	-	15	TGTGCCAGCAGCTTGGAGGCGGATTTTTACTATGGCTACACCTTC	CASSLEADFYYGYTF
TRBV7-6	-	TRBJ1-1	-	13	TGTGCCAGCAACTTGGGCGGGAGCACTGAAGCTTTCTTT	CASNLGGSTEAFF
TRBV9	-	TRBJ2-2	-	13	TGTGCCAGCAGCCCCCCCGGGTCCGGGGAGCTGTTTTTT	CASSPPGSGELFF
TRBV19	-	TRBJ2-3	TRBD1	12	TGTGCCAGTAGTTATTCGGGACAGTGGCAGTATTTT	CASSYSGQWQYF
TRBV27	-	TRBJ1-6	-	14	TGTGCCAGCAGTTTAAGGGACAACGCCTCACCCCTCCACTTT	CASSLRDNASPLHF
TRBV5-1	-	TRBJ1-3	-	15	TGCGCCAGCAGCTTGGCATCAGGGTCCGGAAACACCATATATTTT	CASSLASGSGNTIYF
TRBV6-1	-	TRBJ2-7	-	13	TGTGCCAGCAGTGAACTGGGCGGAATCGGGCAGTACTTC	CASSELGGIGQYF
TRBV28	-	TRBJ2-7	-	13	TGTGCCAGCAGTCATAGCCATGGTAGCGAGCAGTACTTC	CASSHSHGSEQYF
TRBV7-3	-	TRBJ2-7	-	14	TGTGCCAGCAGCTTAAGTGGAGGGACCCACGAGCAGTACTTC	CASSLSGGTHEQYF
TRBV15	-	TRBJ2-2	-	15	TGTGCCACCAGCTCCAGGGGAGGGAGCACCGGGGAGCTGTTTTTT	CATSSRGGSTGELFF
TRBV19	-	TRBJ1-1	-	12	TGTGCCACCAGTTTTGGTTACACTGAAGCTTTCTTT	CATSFGYTEAFF
TRBV9	-	TRBJ2-1	-	17	TGTGCCAGCAGCGTACGGCAGCGGGCGAGCTCCTACAATGAGCAGTTCTTC	CASSVRQRASSYNEQFF
TRBV9	-	TRBJ2-1	-	15	TGTGCCAGCAGCACAGGGACGGGCCAATACAATGAGCAGTTCTTC	CASSTGTGQYNEQFF
TRBV19	-	TRBJ1-5	-	14	TGTGCCAGTAGTATGGGAAGGGGTCTTCAGCCCCAGCATTTT	CASSMGRGLQPQHF
TRBV6-5	-	TRBJ2-1	TRBD1	15	TGTGCCAGCAGTTACTCCGGGACAGGGCCCAATGAGCAGTTCTTC	CASSYSGTGPNEQFF
TRBV15	-	TRBJ1-5	-	15	TGTGCCACCTCCTTTGAACGGAATAGCAATCAGCCCCAGCATTTT	CATSFERNSNQPQHF
TRBV6-1	few	TRBJ2-7	-	13	TGTGCCAGCAGTGAATTTTCCCGTGCGGAGCAGTACTTC	CASSEFSRAEQYF
TRBV7-2	-	TRBJ2-7	TRBD1	15	TGTGCCAGCAGCTTAGGGGGACAGGGTGACTACGAGCAGTACTTC	CASSLGGQGDYEQYF
TRBV30	-	TRBJ2-7	-	13	TGTGCCTGGAGAATCACCGGGACCTACGAGCAGTACTTC	CAWRITGTYEQYF
TRBV9	-	TRBJ2-2	-	14	TGTGCCAGCAGCGTAGCCAGGGAAACCGGGGAGCTGTTTTTT	CASSVARETGELFF
TRBV11-2	-	TRBJ2-2	-	15	TGTGCCAGCAGCCCGGGACAATGGGGACTGGCGGAGCTGTTTTTT	CASSPGQWGLAELFF
TRBV14	-	TRBJ2-7	TRBD2	16	TGTGCCAGCAGCCAAGATTTTGGACTAGCGGAGGGCGAGCAGTACTTC	CASSQDFGLAEGEQYF
TRBV11-2	-	TRBJ2-7	-	13	TGTGCCAGCAGCTTAGGGACTCGCTACGAGCAGTACTTC	CASSLGTRYEQYF
TRBV7-3	once	TRBJ2-2	TRBD1	16	TGTGCCAGCAGATTGGTGGGACAGGGTGGTACCGGGGAGCTGTTTTTT	CASRLVGQGGTGELFF
TRBV30	-	TRBJ2-3	TRBD2	18	TGTGCCTGGAGGGGACTAGCGGGAGGCCGCGGTCACGCAGATACGCAGTATTTT	CAWRGLAGGRGHADTQYF
TRBV11-3	-	TRBJ2-5	-	13	TGTGCCAGCAGCCCGAGGGGGGGAGAGACCCAGTACTTC	CASSPRGGETQYF
TRBV7-9	-	TRBJ2-7	-	12	TGTGCCAGCAGCTTGCCTGGGGACGAGCAGTACTTC	CASSLPGDEQYF
TRBV2	-	TRBJ2-7	-	13	TGTGCCAGCATTACTAGCCGCGGGGACGAGCAGTACTTC	CASITSRGDEQYF
TRBV6-1	-	TRBJ2-7	-	12	TGTGCCAGCTCGACTACTAACTACGAGCAGTACTTC	CASSTTNYEQYF
TRBV10-3	-	TRBJ2-1	-	12	TGTGCCATCAGTGAGTCGATGGGTGAGCAGTTCTTC	CAISESMGEQFF
TRBV7-3	-	TRBJ1-1	-	14	TGTGCCAGCAGCGCAATGAGGCAATTCGCTGAAGCTTTCTTT	CASSAMRQFAEAFF
TRBV7-8	-	TRBJ2-1	TRBD2	16	TGTGCCAGCAGTAGAAGCGGGACTACCTCCTACAATGAGCAGTTCTTC	CASSRSGTTSYNEQFF
TRBV27	-	TRBJ1-2	TRBD1	16	TGTGCCAGCAGTTTAGGACCCGGGACAGGGACGCATGGCTACACCTTC	CASSLGPGTGTHGYTF
TRBV5-1	few	TRBJ1-1	TRBD1	12	TGCGCCAGCAGCCCGGGGACAGCTGAAGCTTTCTTT	CASSPGTAEAFF
TRBV30	-	TRBJ1-4	-	16	TGTGCCTGGAACGGGCCCCGGGCGGACCGTGAGGAAAAACTGTTTTTT	CAWNGPRADREEKLFF
TRBV11-2	-	TRBJ2-5	-	14	TGTGCCAGCAGCTTACCGTCAGCCCAAGAGACCCAGTACTTC	CASSLPSAQETQYF
TRBV19	-	TRBJ2-7	TRBD2	15	TGTGCCAGTAGTTCACTAGCGGGAGCCGCCTACGAGCAGTACTTC	CASSSLAGAAYEQYF